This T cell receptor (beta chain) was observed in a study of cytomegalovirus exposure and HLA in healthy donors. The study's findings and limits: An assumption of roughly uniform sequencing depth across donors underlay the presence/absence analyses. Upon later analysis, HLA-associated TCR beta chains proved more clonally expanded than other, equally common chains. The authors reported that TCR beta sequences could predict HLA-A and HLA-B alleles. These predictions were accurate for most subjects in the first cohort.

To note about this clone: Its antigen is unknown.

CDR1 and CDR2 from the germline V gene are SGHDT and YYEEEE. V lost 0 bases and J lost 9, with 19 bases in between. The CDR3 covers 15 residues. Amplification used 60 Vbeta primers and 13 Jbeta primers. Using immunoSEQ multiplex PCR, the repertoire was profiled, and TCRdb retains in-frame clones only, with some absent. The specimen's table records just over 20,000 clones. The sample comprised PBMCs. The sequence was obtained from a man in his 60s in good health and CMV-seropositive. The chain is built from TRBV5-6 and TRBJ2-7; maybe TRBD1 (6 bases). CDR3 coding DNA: TGTGCCAGCAGCTTGGGGACAGACCCTCTAGGGGGGCAGTACTTC. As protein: CASSLGTDPLGGQYF.